The T cell receptor beta chain described here comes from a study of regulatory T cells in long-lasting Graves disease. Stated time point: newly diagnosed GD, antithyroid drugs for less than 3 months. TCR sequences were obtained from RNA taken from PBMCs. Construction of the TCR beta libraries employed iRepertoire HTBI primers in conjunction with Arm-PCR of CDR3 regions. TCRdb re-called the multiplex PCR reads through MiXCR, storing one row per CDR3 protein. This sample has a few hundred thousand distinct CDR3 sequences, with approximately 18% found just once. Germline lookup yields CDR1 SGHTA and CDR2 FQGTGA. V shed 5 bases and J 5 bases; nucleotides not matched to a gene: 8. This CDR3 is built from 15 residues. These data also formed part of another study, on T cells in Graves' hyperthyroidism and ophthalmopathy.

The receptor was derived from a woman aged 25 to 39 with Graves disease. The input for sequencing was peripheral blood mononuclear cells (PBMCs), taken at new diagnosis, from a patient treated with antithyroid drugs. The J gene is TRBJ2-1, the V gene TRBV7-3, with 8 positions matching TRBD1. CDR3 sequence (DNA): TGTGCCAGCAGCCCATCTGGACAGGGCGACAATGAGCAGTTCTTC. Its translation: CASSPSGQGDNEQFF.